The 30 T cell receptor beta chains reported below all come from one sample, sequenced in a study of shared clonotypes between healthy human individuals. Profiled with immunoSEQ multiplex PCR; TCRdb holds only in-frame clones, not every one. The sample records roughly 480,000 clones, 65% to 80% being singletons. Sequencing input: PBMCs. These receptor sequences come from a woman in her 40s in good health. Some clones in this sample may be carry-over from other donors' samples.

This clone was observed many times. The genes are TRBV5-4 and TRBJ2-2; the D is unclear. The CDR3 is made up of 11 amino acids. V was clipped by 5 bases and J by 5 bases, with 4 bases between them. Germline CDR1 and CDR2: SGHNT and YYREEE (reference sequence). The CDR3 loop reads CASSQTGELFF. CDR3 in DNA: TGTGCCAGCAGTCAAACCGGGGAGCTGTTTTTT.

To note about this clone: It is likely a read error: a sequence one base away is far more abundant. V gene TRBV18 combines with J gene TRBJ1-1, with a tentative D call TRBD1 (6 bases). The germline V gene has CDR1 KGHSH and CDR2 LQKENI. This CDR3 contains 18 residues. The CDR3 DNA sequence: TGTGCCAACTCACCCTCCGGGGGGCCCGAGGGACCGAACACTGAAGCTTTCTTT. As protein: CANSPSGGPEGPNTEAFF. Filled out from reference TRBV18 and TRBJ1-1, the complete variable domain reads NAGVMQNPRHLVRRRGQEARLRCSPMKGHSHVYWYRQLPEEGLKFMVYLQKENIIDESGMPKERFSAEFPKEGPSILRIQQVVRGDSAAYFCANSPSGGPEGPNTEAFFGQGTRLTVV.

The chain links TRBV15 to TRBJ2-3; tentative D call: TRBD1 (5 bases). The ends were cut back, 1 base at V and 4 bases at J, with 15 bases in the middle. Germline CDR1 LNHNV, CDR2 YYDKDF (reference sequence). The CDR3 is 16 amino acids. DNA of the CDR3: TGTGCCACCAGCAGAGCTCCCTGGTCCAGGGCAGATACGCAGTATTTT. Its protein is CATSRAPWSRADTQYF.

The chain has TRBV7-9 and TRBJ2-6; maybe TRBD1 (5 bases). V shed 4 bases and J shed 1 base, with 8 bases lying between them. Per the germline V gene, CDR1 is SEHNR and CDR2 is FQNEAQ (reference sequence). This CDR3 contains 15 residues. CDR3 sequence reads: CASSSGSSGANVLTF. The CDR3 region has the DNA TGTGCCAGCAGCTCAGGGTCGTCTGGGGCCAACGTCCTGACTTTC.

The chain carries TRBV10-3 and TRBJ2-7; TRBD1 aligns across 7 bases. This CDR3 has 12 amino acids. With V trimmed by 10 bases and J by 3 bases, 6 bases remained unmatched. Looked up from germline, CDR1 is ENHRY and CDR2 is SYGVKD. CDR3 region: CATGGRYYEQYF. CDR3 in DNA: TGTGCCACAGGGGGAAGATACTACGAGCAGTACTTC.

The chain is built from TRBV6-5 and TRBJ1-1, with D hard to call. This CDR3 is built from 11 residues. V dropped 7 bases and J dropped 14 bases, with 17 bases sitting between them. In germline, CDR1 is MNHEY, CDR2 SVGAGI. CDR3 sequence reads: CASTRDASQFF. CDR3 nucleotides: TGTGCCAGCACTCGTGACGCTAGTCAGTTCTTT.

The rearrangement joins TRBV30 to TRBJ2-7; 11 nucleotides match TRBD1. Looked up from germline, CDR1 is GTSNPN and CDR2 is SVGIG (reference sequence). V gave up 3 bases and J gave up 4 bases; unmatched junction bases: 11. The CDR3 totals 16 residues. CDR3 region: CAWRAKGQGERYEQYF. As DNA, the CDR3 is TGTGCCTGGAGAGCCAAGGGACAGGGGGAAAGGTACGAGCAGTACTTC.

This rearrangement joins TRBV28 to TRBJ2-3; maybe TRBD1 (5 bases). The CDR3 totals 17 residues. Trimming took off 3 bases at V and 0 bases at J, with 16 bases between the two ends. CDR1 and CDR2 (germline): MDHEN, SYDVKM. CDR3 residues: CASSFARGQLSTDTQYF. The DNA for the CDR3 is TGTGCCAGCAGTTTTGCCCGCGGACAACTGAGCACAGATACGCAGTATTTT.

The CDR3 loop is CASSRDGMNTEAFF. DNA for the CDR3: TGTGCCAGCAGCAGGGACGGAATGAACACTGAAGCTTTCTTT. The gene calls are TRBV5-4 and TRBJ1-1; D perhaps matches TRBD1 (5 bases). V was pared by 4 bases and J by 0 bases, with 10 bases between. The CDR3 is 14 amino acids. CDR1 is SGHNT, CDR2 YYREEE, per germline (reference sequence).

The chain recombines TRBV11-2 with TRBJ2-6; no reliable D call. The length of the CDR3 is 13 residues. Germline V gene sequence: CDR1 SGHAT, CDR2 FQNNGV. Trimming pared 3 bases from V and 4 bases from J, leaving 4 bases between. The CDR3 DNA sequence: TGTGCCAGCAGCTTGCAGGGGGCCAACGTCCTGACTTTC. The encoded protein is CASSLQGANVLTF.

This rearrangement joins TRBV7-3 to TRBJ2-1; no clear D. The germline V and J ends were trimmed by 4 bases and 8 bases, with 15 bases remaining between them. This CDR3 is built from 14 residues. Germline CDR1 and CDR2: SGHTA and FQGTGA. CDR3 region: CASSSNPASDEQFF. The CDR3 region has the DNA TGTGCCAGCAGCTCTAACCCCGCGAGCGATGAGCAGTTCTTC. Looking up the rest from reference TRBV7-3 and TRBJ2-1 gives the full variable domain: GAGVSQTPSNKVTEKGKYVELRCDPISGHTALYWYRQSLGQGPEFLIYFQGTGAADDSGLPNDRFFAVRPEGSVSTLKIQRTERGDSAVYLCASSSNPASDEQFFGPGTRLTVL.

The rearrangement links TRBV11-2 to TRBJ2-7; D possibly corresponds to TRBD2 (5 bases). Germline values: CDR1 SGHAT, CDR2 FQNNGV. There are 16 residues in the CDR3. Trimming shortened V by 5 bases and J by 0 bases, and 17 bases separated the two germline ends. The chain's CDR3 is CASSQRVASSSYEQYF. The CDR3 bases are TGTGCCAGCAGCCAGAGGGTCGCGTCGAGCTCCTACGAGCAGTACTTC. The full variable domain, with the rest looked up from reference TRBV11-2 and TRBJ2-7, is EAGVAQSPRYKIIEKRQSVAFWCNPISGHATLYWYQQILGQGPKLLIQFQNNGVVDDSQLPKDRFSAERLKGVDSTLKIQPAKLEDSAVYLCASSQRVASSSYEQYFGPGTRLTVT.

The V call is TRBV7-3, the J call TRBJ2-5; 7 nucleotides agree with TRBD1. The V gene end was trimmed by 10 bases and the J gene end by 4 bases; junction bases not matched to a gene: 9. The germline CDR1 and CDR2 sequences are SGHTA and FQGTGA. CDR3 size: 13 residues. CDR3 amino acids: CAKVTGEGETQYF. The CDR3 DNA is TGTGCCAAAGTAACAGGGGAAGGAGAGACCCAGTACTTC.

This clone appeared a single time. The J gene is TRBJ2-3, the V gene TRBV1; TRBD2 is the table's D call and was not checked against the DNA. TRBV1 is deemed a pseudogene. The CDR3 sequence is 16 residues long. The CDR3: CTSSQGCSGCTDTQYF. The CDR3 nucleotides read TGCACCAGCAGCCAAGGTTGTAGCGGATGCACAGATACGCAGTATTTT.

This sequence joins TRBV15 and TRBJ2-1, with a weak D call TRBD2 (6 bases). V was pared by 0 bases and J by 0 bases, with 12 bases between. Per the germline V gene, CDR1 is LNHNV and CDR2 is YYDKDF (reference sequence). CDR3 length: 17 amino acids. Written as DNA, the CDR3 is TGTGCCACCAGCAGAGATCTGGGACTCAACTCCTACAATGAGCAGTTCTTC. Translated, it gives CATSRDLGLNSYNEQFF.

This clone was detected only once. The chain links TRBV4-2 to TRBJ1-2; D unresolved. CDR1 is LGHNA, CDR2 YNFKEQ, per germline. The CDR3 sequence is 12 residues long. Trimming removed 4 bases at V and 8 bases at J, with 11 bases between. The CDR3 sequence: CASSPRLGGYTF. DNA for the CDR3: TGTGCCAGCAGCCCAAGGTTGGGAGGCTACACCTTC.

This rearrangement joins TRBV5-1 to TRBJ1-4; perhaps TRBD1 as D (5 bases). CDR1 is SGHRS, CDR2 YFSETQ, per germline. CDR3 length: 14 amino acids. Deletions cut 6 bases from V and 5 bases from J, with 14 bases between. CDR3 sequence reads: CASTGGGGNEKLFF. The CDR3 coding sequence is TGCGCCAGCACCGGGGGTGGAGGAAATGAAAAACTGTTTTTT.

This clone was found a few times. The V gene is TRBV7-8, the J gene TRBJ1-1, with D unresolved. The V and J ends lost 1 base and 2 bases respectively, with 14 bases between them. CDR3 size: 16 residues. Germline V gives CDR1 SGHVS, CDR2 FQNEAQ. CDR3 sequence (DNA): TGTGCCAGCAGCTTAGTGGCCAGCCATCTCAACACTGAAGCTTTCTTT. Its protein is CASSLVASHLNTEAFF.

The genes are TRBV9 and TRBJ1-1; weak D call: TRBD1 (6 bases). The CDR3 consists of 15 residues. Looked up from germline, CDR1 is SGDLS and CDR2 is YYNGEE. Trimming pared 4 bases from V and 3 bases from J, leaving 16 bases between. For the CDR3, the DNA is TGTGCCAGCAGCCCACAGTTAAGGGGGGACACTGAAGCTTTCTTT. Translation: CASSPQLRGDTEAFF.

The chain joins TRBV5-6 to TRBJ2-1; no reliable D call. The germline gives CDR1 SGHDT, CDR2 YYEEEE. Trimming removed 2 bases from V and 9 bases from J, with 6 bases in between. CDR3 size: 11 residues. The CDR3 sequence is CASSLGSEQFF. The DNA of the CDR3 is TGTGCCAGCAGCTTAGGCAGTGAGCAGTTCTTC.

The CDR3 bases are TGTGCCAGCAGCTTTGTCCCTAGCGGGAGCCTGGGCAATGAGCAGTTCTTC. This translates into CASSFVPSGSLGNEQFF. This rearrangement joins TRBV7-2 to TRBJ2-1; 10 bases are shared with TRBD2. CDR3 length: 17 amino acids. Unmatched junction bases numbered 11, after V lost 3 bases and J lost 6 bases. Germline V lookup: CDR1 SGHTA, CDR2 FQGNSA.

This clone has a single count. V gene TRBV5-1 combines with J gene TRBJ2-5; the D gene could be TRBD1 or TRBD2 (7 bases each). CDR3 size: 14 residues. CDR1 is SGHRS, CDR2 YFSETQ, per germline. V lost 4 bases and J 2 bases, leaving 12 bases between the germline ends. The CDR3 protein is CASSSGTAQETQYF. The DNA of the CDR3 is TGCGCCAGCAGCAGCGGGACAGCACAAGAGACCCAGTACTTC.

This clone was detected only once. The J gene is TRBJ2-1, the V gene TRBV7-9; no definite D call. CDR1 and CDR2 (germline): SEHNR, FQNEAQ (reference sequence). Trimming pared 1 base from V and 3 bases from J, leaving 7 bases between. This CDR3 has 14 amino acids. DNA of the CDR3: TGTGCCAGCAGCTTAGAAGGGTACTACAATGAGCAGTTCTTC. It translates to CASSLEGYYNEQFF. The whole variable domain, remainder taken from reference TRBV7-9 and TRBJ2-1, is DTGVSQNPRHKITKRGQNVTFRCDPISEHNRLYWYRQTLGQGPEFLTYFQNEAQLEKSRLLSDRFSAERPKGSFSTLEIQRTEQGDSAMYLCASSLEGYYNEQFFGPGTRLTVL.

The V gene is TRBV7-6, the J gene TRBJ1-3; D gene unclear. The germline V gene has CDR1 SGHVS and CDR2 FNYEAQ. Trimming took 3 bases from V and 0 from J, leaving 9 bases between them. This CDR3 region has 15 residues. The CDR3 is CASSFSSDSGNTIYF. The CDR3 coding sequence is TGTGCCAGCAGCTTCTCGTCTGACTCTGGAAACACCATATATTTT.

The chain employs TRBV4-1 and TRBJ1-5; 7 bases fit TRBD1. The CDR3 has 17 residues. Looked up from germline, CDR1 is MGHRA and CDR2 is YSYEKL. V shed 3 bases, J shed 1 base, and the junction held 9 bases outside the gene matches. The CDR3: CASSHFARGYSNQPQHF. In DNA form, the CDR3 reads TGCGCCAGCAGCCATTTTGCCAGGGGGTACAGCAATCAGCCCCAGCATTTT.

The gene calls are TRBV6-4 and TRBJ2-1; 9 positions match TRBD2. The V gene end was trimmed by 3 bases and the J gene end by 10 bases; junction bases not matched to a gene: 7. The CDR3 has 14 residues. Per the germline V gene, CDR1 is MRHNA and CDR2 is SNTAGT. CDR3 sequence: CASSEREGDGEQFF. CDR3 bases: TGTGCCAGCAGTGAGCGGGAGGGCGATGGGGAGCAGTTCTTC.

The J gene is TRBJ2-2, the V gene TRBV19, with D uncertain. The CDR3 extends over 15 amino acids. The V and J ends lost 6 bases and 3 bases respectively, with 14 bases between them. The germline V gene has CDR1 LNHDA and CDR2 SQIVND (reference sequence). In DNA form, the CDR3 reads TGTGCCAGTAGATGGGTAGCTGGGGACACCGGGGAGCTGTTTTTT. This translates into CASRWVAGDTGELFF.

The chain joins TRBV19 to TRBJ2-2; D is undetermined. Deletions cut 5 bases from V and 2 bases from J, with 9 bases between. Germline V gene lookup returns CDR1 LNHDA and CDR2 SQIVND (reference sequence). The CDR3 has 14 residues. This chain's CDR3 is CASSYSFNTGELFF. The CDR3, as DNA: TGTGCCAGTAGTTACAGCTTCAACACCGGGGAGCTGTTTTTT.

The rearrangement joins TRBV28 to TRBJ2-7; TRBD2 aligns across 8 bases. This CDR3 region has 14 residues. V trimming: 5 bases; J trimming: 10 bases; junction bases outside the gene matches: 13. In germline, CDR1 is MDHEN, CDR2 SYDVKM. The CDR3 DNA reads TGTGCCAGCAGTATTACTAGCGGTTTCTACGTTCAGTACTTC. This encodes CASSITSGFYVQYF.

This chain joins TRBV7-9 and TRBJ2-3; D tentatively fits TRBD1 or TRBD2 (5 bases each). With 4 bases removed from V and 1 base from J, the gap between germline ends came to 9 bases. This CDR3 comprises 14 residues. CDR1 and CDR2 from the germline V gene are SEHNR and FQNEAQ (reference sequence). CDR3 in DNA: TGTGCCAGCAGCTCCGGGACGGGCACAGATACGCAGTATTTT. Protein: CASSSGTGTDTQYF.